A single sample gave rise to the 3 T cell receptor beta chains below, sequenced in a study of CD4 T cells in relation to SARS-CoV-2 and coronaviruses. These receptors lack a known antigen. The unexposed donors gave CD4+ T cells in about 2011-2018, prior to COVID-19. The cells were cultured for less than twelve days before CD4+ T cells were isolated. Assay: immunoSEQ multiplex PCR; the TCRdb copy retains only in-frame clones and omits some. The sample lists roughly 30,000 clones; 74% were seen once. Specimen: CD4+ T cells from PBMCs, cultured in vitro. These receptors all stem from a human donor in good health.

V gene TRBV5-1 combines with J gene TRBJ2-3; 8 nucleotides line up with TRBD1. Germline loops: CDR1 SGHRS, CDR2 YFSETQ. J was trimmed by 3 bases and V by 5 bases; bases with no gene match: 11. The CDR3 is made up of 16 amino acids. The CDR3 reads CASRPPPGGMTDTQYF. The CDR3, as DNA: TGCGCCAGCAGACCCCCCCCAGGGGGCATGACAGATACGCAGTATTTT.

On this clone itself: The junction departs from the called germline gene at one end, perhaps through a read error. This rearrangement joins TRBV7-7 to TRBJ2-1; 11 nucleotides agree with TRBD2. CDR1 is SSHAT and CDR2 is FNYEAQ in the germline V gene (reference sequence). The CDR3 covers 16 residues. CDR3 sequence: CASSFSTSGEYNEQFF. The CDR3 DNA sequence: TGTGCTAGCAGCTTTTCGACTAGCGGGGAATACAATGAGCAGTTCTTC.

This chain links TRBV6-5 with TRBJ1-1; weak D call: TRBD1 (6 bases). The length of the CDR3 is 14 residues. Germline loops: CDR1 MNHEY, CDR2 SVGAGI. V dropped 6 bases and J dropped 2 bases, with 13 bases sitting between them. CDR3 loop: CASSPGQTNTEAFF. The CDR3 DNA reads as TGTGCCAGCAGCCCGGGACAAACAAACACTGAAGCTTTCTTT.